A single sample gave rise to the 5 T cell receptor beta chains below, sequenced in a study of cytomegalovirus exposure and HLA in healthy donors. PCR primers comprised 60 Vbeta and 13 Jbeta primers. Clones were sequenced by immunoSEQ multiplex PCR, and TCRdb holds only the in-frame ones, with some missing. Among fewer than 90,000 clones listed, roughly 80% were seen once. The sequencing sample was made of PBMCs. The receptor source for this set is a male donor in good health and CMV-seronegative.

The chain couples TRBV5-6 to TRBJ1-6; the D is unclear. Germline CDR1 is SGHDT and CDR2 is YYEEEE. V lost 4 bases and J 10 bases, leaving 9 bases between the germline ends. This CDR3 comprises 12 residues. In DNA form, the CDR3 reads TGTGCCAGCAGCCGGGGTAGATCACCCCTCCACTTT. It translates to CASSRGRSPLHF. Full variable domain (missing parts from reference TRBV5-6 and TRBJ1-6): DAGVTQSPTHLIKTRGQQVTLRCSPKSGHDTVSWYQQALGQGPQFIFQYYEEEERQRGNFPDRFSGHQFPNYSSELNVNALLLGDSALYLCASSRGRSPLHFGNGTRLTVT.

The chain couples TRBV4-3 to TRBJ1-2, with 10 bases lining up with TRBD1. V lost 3 bases to trimming and J lost 0 bases; unmatched junction nucleotides: 1. Germline loops: CDR1 LGHNA, CDR2 YSLEER. The CDR3 is 15 amino acids. CDR3 sequence (DNA): TGCGCCAGCAGCCAGACAGGGGGCCCTAACTATGGCTACACCTTC. Translating it yields CASSQTGGPNYGYTF.

This chain connects TRBV7-9 to TRBJ1-6; D may be TRBD1 (5 bases). Germline assignment: CDR1 SEHNR and CDR2 FQNEAQ (reference sequence). The CDR3 is 16 amino acids. Between the trimmed V and J ends, which lost 3 bases and 7 bases, there was a span of 16 bases. CDR3 bases: TGTGCCAGCAGCTTTAGGGAGGGGTCGTTAAATTCACCCCTCCACTTT. Translation: CASSFREGSLNSPLHF.

The chain's CDR3 is CASSLGGQFATNEKLFF. In DNA form, the CDR3 reads TGTGCCAGCAGCTTAGGCGGGCAGTTTGCAACTAATGAAAAACTGTTTTTT. This chain links TRBV7-2 with TRBJ1-4, with unresolved D. CDR1 is SGHTA, CDR2 FQGNSA, per germline. Deletions cut 1 base from V and 0 bases from J, with 12 bases between. The CDR3 loop spans 17 amino acids.

This clone is a singleton in its sample. The chain recombines TRBV5-1 with TRBJ2-1; 9 bases fit TRBD2. The CDR3 has 15 amino acids. Germline V lookup: CDR1 SGHRS, CDR2 YFSETQ. V lost 0 bases and J lost 5; bases outside the gene matches: 3. CDR3 protein: CASSLGAGGDNEQFF. CDR3 in DNA: TGCGCCAGCAGCTTGGGGGCGGGAGGGGACAATGAGCAGTTCTTC. Complete variable domain (other parts from reference TRBV5-1 and TRBJ2-1): KAGVTQTPRYLIKTRGQQVTLSCSPISGHRSVSWYQQTPGQGLQFLFEYFSETQRNKGNFPGRFSGRQFSNSRSEMNVSTLELGDSALYLCASSLGAGGDNEQFFGPGTRLTVL.